The clone carrying this T cell receptor (beta chain) appeared many times. Via MiXCR, TCRdb re-called the 5' RACE reads, giving one row per CDR3 protein. In the table there are about 320,000 distinct CDR3 sequences, around 10% of which are singletons. This record belongs to a study of CD8 T cells in ankylosing spondylitis. The origin of this receptor is a female donor with ankylosing spondylitis or in good health (not recorded which). The sequencing sample was made of blood, either unsorted or a sorted T cell fraction (not recorded which).

CDR3 residues: CASSLERGKFEQYF. In DNA, the CDR3 is TGTGCCAGCAGCTTAGAAAGGGGCAAGTTCGAGCAGTACTTC. The rearrangement links TRBV7-2 to TRBJ2-7; a weak D match, TRBD1 (5 bases). The CDR3 is 14 residues long. Germline V gene lookup returns CDR1 SGHTA and CDR2 FQGNSA. V was shortened by 1 base and J by 6 bases, with 13 bases between the two germline ends.